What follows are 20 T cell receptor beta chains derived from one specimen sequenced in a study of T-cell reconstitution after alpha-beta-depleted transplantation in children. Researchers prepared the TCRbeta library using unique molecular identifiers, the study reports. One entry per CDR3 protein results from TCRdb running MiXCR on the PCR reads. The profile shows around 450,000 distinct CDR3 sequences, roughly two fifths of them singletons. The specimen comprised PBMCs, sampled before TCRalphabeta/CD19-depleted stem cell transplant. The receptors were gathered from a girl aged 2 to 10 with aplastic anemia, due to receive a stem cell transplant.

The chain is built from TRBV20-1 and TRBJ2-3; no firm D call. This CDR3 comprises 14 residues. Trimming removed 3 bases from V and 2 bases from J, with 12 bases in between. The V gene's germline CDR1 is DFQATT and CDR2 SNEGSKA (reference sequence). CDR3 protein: CSARLGSVTDTQYF. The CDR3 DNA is TGCAGTGCTAGGCTGGGATCTGTCACAGATACGCAGTATTTT.

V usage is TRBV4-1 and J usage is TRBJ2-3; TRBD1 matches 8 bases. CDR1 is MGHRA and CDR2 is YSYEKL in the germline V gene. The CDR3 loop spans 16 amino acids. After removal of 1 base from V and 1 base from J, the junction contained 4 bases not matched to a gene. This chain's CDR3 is CASSQGPGQGTDTQYF. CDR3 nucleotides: TGCGCCAGCAGCCAAGGCCCGGGACAGGGCACAGATACGCAGTATTTT.

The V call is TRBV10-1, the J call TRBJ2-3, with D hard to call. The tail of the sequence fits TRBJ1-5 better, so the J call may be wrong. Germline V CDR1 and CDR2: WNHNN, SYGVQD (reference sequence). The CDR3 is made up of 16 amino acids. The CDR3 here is CASSRGVAGGKDTQHF. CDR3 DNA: TGCGCCAGTTCTCGAGGAGTAGCGGGAGGGAAAGATACGCAGCATTTT.

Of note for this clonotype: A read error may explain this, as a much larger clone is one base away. The CDR3 coding sequence is TGTGCCAGCAGCTTAGCGGGGATCCAAGAGACCCAGTACTTC. This sequence encodes CASSLAGIQETQYF. The chain carries TRBV13 and TRBJ2-5, with a tentative D call TRBD2 (5 bases). Deletions cut 1 base from V and 1 base from J, with 7 bases between. Germline lookup yields CDR1 PRHDT and CDR2 FYEKMQ (reference sequence). The CDR3 spans 14 residues.

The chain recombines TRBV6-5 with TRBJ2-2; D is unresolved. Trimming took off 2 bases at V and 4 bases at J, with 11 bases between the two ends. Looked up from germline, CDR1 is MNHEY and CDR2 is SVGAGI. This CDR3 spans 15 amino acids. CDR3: CASSYAWRGTGELFF. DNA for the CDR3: TGTGCCAGCAGTTACGCCTGGCGAGGCACCGGGGAGCTGTTTTTT.

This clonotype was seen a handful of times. The CDR3, as DNA: TGCAGTGCCCTCGGACGTTACAATGAGCAGTTCTTC. It specifies CSALGRYNEQFF. The J gene is TRBJ2-1, the V gene TRBV20-1; D uncertain. The germline V gene encodes CDR1 DFQATT and CDR2 SNEGSKA (reference sequence). CDR3 size: 12 residues. Trimming shortened V by 6 bases and J by 4 bases, and 10 bases separated the two germline ends.

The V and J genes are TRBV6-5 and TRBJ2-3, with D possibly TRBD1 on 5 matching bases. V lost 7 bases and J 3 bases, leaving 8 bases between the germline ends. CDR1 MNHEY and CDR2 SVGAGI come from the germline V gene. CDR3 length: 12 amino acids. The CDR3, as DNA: TGTGCCAGCACAGGGTGGACAGATACGCAGTATTTT. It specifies CASTGWTDTQYF.

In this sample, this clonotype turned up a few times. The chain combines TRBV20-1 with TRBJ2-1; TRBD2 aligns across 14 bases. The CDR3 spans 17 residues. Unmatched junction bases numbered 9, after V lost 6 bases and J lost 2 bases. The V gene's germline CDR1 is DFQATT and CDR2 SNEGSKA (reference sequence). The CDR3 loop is CSAPRGLAGETYNEQFF. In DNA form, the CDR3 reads TGCAGTGCCCCCCGGGGACTAGCGGGAGAAACCTACAATGAGCAGTTCTTC.

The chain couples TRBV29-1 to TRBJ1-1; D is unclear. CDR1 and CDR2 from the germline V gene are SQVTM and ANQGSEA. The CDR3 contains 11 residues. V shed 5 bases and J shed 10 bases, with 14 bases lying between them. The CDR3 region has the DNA TGCAGCGTTAAGGTAGTTTCGGGAGCTTTCTTT. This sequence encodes CSVKVVSGAFF.

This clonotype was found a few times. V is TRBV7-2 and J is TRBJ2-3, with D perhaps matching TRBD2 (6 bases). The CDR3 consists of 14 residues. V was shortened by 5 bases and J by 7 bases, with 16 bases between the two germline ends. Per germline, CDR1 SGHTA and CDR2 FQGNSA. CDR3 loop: CASSRGASENTQYF. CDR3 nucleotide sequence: TGTGCCAGCAGCCGCGGGGCTAGCGAAAATACGCAGTATTTT.

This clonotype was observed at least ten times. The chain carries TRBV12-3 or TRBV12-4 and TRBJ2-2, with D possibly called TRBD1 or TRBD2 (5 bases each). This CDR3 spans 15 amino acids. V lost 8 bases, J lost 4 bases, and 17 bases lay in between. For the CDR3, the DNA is TGTGCCAGCTCCTTTGGGACCCTAGCCACCGGGGAGCTGTTTTTT. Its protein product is CASSFGTLATGELFF.

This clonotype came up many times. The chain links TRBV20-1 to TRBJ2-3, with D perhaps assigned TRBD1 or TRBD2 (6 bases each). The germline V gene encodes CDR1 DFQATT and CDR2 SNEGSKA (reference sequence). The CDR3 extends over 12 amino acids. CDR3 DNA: TGCAGCGGGAGAGGGGGGACAGATACGCAGTATTTT. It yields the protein CSGRGGTDTQYF.

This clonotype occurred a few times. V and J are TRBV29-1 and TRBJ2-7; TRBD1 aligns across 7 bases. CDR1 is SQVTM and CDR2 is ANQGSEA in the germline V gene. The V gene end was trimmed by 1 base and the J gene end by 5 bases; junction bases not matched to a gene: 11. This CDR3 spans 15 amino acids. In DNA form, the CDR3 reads TGCAGCGTTGAAGGGGCAGGGGGTCCTCTGGACGAGCAGTACTTC. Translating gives CSVEGAGGPLDEQYF.

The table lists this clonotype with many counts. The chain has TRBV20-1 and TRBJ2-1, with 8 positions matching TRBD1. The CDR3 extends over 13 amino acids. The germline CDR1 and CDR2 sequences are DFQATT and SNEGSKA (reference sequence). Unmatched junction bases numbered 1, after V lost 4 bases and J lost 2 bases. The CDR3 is CSATDRAYNEQFF. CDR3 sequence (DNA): TGCAGTGCTACGGACAGGGCCTACAATGAGCAGTTCTTC.

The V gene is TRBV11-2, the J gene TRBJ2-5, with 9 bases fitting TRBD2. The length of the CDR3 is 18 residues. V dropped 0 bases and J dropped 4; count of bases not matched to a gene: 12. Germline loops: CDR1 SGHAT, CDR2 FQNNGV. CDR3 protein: CASSLESREGLRGETQYF. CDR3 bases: TGTGCCAGCAGCTTAGAATCGCGGGAGGGCCTGAGAGGAGAGACCCAGTACTTC. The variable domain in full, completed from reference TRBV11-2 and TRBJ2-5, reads EAGVAQSPRYKIIEKRQSVAFWCNPISGHATLYWYQQILGQGPKLLIQFQNNGVVDDSQLPKDRFSAERLKGVDSTLKIQPAKLEDSAVYLCASSLESREGLRGETQYFGPGTRLLVL.

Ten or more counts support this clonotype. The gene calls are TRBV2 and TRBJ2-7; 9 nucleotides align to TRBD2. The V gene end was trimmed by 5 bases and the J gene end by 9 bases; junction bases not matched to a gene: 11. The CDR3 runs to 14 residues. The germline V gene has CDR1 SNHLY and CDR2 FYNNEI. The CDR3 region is CASSWTSALTSQYF. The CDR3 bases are TGTGCCAGCAGTTGGACTAGCGCTCTAACTTCGCAGTACTTC.

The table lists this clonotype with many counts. The CDR3: CSVDRLAGVTKKEQFF. The CDR3 nucleotides read TGCAGCGTTGATAGGTTAGCGGGAGTAACGAAAAAGGAGCAGTTCTTC. The V call is TRBV29-1, the J call TRBJ2-1; TRBD2 agrees at 9 bases. The CDR3 length is 16 residues. Germline loops: CDR1 SQVTM, CDR2 ANQGSEA. V was pared by 3 bases and J by 10 bases, with 16 bases of the junction left unmatched.

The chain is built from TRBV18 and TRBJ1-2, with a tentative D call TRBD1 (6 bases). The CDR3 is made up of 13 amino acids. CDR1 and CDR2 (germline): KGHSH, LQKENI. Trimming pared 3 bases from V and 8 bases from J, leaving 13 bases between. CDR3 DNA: TGTGCCAGCTCACCTGTCCAGGGGAACGGCTACACCTTC. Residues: CASSPVQGNGYTF.

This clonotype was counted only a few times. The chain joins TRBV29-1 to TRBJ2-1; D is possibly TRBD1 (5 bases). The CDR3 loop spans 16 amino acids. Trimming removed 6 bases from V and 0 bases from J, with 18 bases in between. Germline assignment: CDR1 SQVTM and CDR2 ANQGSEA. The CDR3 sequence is CSVETAQEISYNEQFF. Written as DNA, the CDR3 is TGCAGCGTCGAAACCGCACAGGAGATCTCCTACAATGAGCAGTTCTTC.

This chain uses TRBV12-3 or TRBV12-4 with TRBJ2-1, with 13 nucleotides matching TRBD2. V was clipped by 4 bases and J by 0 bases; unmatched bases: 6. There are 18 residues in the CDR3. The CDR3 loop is CASSSGLAGRSSYNEQFF. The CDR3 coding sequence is TGTGCCAGCAGTTCGGGACTAGCGGGACGTTCCTCCTACAATGAGCAGTTCTTC.